This passage covers 27 T cell receptor beta chains from one sample sequenced in a study of blood T cell repertoires in COVID-19. The data were produced by immunoSEQ multiplex PCR, yet TCRdb's version contains in-frame clones alone and is incomplete. Of about 240,000 clones listed, 75% to 90% are singletons. What was sequenced was PBMCs or T cells enriched from blood (not recorded which). The receptors were gathered from a woman aged 35 to 49 with acute COVID-19.

Points on this clone: Mismatch with germline at one junction end may stem from a read error. V usage is TRBV2 and J usage is TRBJ2-1; TRBD1 agrees at 7 bases. The CDR3 has 13 residues. CDR1 is SNHLY, CDR2 FYNNEI, per germline. In DNA form, the CDR3 reads TGTGCCAGCAGTGAAGCGCAGGGCAGGGGGTCGATCTTC. It translates to CASSEAQGRGSIF.

The chain carries TRBV3-1 (or the pseudogene TRBV3-2) and TRBJ2-6, with D uncertain. Germline CDR1 and CDR2: LGHDT and YNNKEL (reference sequence). V was shortened by 2 bases and J by 2 bases, with 7 bases between the two germline ends. CDR3 length: 15 residues. In nucleotides, the CDR3 is TGTGCCAGCAGCCAAACGGTAGCTGGGGCCAACGTCCTGACTTTC. Translated, it gives CASSQTVAGANVLTF.

V gene TRBV30 combines with J gene TRBJ1-1; 11 nucleotides match TRBD1. Losses at the gene ends were 5 bases for V and 4 bases for J; bases not matched to a gene: 3. Germline V lookup: CDR1 GTSNPN, CDR2 SVGIG (reference sequence). The CDR3 has 13 residues. The CDR3 sequence: CAWRDRGSTEAFF. CDR3 in DNA: TGTGCCTGGCGGGACAGGGGGTCCACTGAAGCTTTCTTT.

This clone turned up a few times. The genes are TRBV25-1 and TRBJ2-4, with 14 bases lining up with TRBD2. The CDR3 is 18 residues long. Germline V CDR1 and CDR2: MGHDK, SYGVNS. V shed 2 bases and J 4 bases; nucleotides not matched to a gene: 7. CDR3 sequence (DNA): TGTGCCAGCAGTGAAAGGGGACTAGCGGGAGAGTCGAAAAACATTCAGTACTTC. As protein: CASSERGLAGESKNIQYF. Supplemented by reference TRBV25-1 and TRBJ2-4, the full variable domain reads EADIYQTPRYLVIGTGKKITLECSQTMGHDKMYWYQQDPGMELHLIHYSYGVNSTEKGDLSSESTVSRIRTEHFPLTLESARPSHTSQYLCASSERGLAGESKNIQYFGAGTRLSVL.

This clone showed up just a few times. The CDR3 here is CASSVVGGSTDTQYF. CDR3 coding DNA: TGTGCCAGCAGCGTAGTAGGGGGCAGCACAGATACGCAGTATTTT. The chain carries TRBV9 and TRBJ2-3; 7 nucleotides align to TRBD1. The CDR3 consists of 15 residues. V was pared by 0 bases and J by 0 bases, with 1 base of the junction left unmatched. CDR1 SGDLS and CDR2 YYNGEE come from the germline V gene.

The CDR3 is CASGLLGREEQPQHF. The CDR3 bases are TGTGCTAGTGGTTTGCTTGGCAGGGAGGAACAGCCCCAGCATTTT. The chain joins TRBV12-5 to TRBJ1-5, with a possible D match to TRBD1 (5 bases). Trimming pared 2 bases from V and 7 bases from J, leaving 15 bases between. Germline V lookup: CDR1 LGHNT, CDR2 FRNRAP. The CDR3 has 15 amino acids.

This clone was seen more than once but under ten times. The chain carries TRBV11-3 and TRBJ2-7, with D possibly matching TRBD1 (6 bases). CDR1 and CDR2 (germline): SGHNT, YENEEA. Trimming removed 6 bases from V and 5 bases from J, with 20 bases in between. CDR3 size: 15 residues. CDR3 region: CASRFVGPGANEQYF. CDR3 coding DNA: TGTGCCAGCAGGTTCGTGGGACCAGGGGCTAACGAGCAGTACTTC.

CDR3 sequence: CASSDLTGATGELFF. The CDR3 DNA reads as TGTGCCAGCAGTGATTTAACAGGGGCCACCGGGGAGCTGTTTTTT. The chain has TRBV25-1 and TRBJ2-2, with 7 positions matching TRBD1. The ends lost 3 bases at V and 4 bases at J; junction bases unmatched: 5. Germline V gene sequence: CDR1 MGHDK, CDR2 SYGVNS. The CDR3 runs to 15 residues.

This chain links TRBV11-1 with TRBJ2-1; 10 bases map to TRBD2. The CDR3 contains 15 residues. V lost 3 bases, J lost 10 bases, and 9 bases stayed unmatched. Looked up from germline, CDR1 is SGHAT and CDR2 is FQDESV (reference sequence). DNA for the CDR3: TGTGCCAGCAGCTTTAGTCTAGCGGGAGACGGGGAGCAGTTCTTC. This translates into CASSFSLAGDGEQFF.

The V call is TRBV29-1, the J call TRBJ2-1; perhaps TRBD2 as D (6 bases). The CDR3 covers 16 residues. Germline assignment: CDR1 SQVTM and CDR2 ANQGSEA. Trimming stripped 1 base from V and 8 bases from J, with 21 bases between. CDR3 DNA sequence: TGCAGCGTTGAAGGCAGGTTTAGCGGACAAAGCGATGAGCAGTTCTTC. As protein: CSVEGRFSGQSDEQFF.

Only one count was recorded for this clone. For the CDR3, the DNA is TGTGCCAGCAGCGTAGTGGGCGGCGGGAGCTCCTACAATGAGCAGTTCTTC. Translated, it gives CASSVVGGGSSYNEQFF. The V and J genes are TRBV9 and TRBJ2-1, with 7 bases lining up with TRBD2. The CDR3 consists of 17 residues. The V and J ends lost 0 bases and 0 bases, in that order; junction bases with no gene match: 6. The germline CDR1 and CDR2 sequences are SGDLS and YYNGEE.

This chain connects TRBV19 to TRBJ1-1, with 8 nucleotides matching TRBD1. The CDR3 is 14 residues long. CDR1 LNHDA and CDR2 SQIVND come from the germline V gene (reference sequence). The J segment lost 6 bases and the V segment lost 3 bases, leaving 6 bases of the junction unmatched. The CDR3 DNA sequence: TGTGCCAGTAGTATGACAGGGGTTTGGGCTGAAGCTTTCTTT. Translated, it gives CASSMTGVWAEAFF.

This chain joins TRBV6-2 or TRBV6-3 and TRBJ2-2; 14 bases map to TRBD2. The CDR3 runs to 16 residues. The germline CDR1 and CDR2 sequences are MNHEY and SVGEGT. Trimming took 4 bases from V and 4 from J; bases not matched to a gene: 2. In nucleotides, the CDR3 is TGTGCCAGCAGTTTCGGACTAGCGGGGGGCACCGGGGAGCTGTTTTTT. This translates into CASSFGLAGGTGELFF.

This clone was counted only a few times. The chain links TRBV19 to TRBJ2-1, with TRBD2 matching 10 bases. The V gene's germline CDR1 is LNHDA and CDR2 SQIVND (reference sequence). This CDR3 region has 14 residues. The ends lost 4 bases at V and 6 bases at J; junction bases unmatched: 3. CDR3 in amino acids: CASSKEREGNEQFF. In nucleotides, the CDR3 is TGTGCCAGTAGTAAAGAGCGGGAGGGCAATGAGCAGTTCTTC.

J is TRBJ2-3 and V is TRBV5-4, with D possibly matching TRBD2 (5 bases). Trimming stripped 3 bases from V and 1 base from J, with 9 bases between. CDR3 length: 14 amino acids. Germline CDR1 is SGHNT and CDR2 is YYREEE (reference sequence). CDR3 DNA: TGTGCCAGCAGCTGGGAGAGGGGCACAGATACGCAGTATTTT. Amino acid sequence: CASSWERGTDTQYF.

This clone was observed a single time. The chain links TRBV11-2 to TRBJ2-7; possible D gene TRBD2, 5 bases. Germline CDR1 SGHAT, CDR2 FQNNGV. There are 13 residues in the CDR3. Deletions cut 8 bases from V and 1 base from J, with 12 bases between. DNA for the CDR3: TGTGCCAGCGGGGAGACCCATTCCTACGAGCAGTACTTC. As protein: CASGETHSYEQYF.

The rearrangement uses TRBV11-3 and TRBJ2-7, with 13 bases matching TRBD2. The CDR3 consists of 15 residues. The V gene end was trimmed by 5 bases and the J gene end by 5 bases; junction bases not matched to a gene: 6. Germline CDR1 reads SGHNT; CDR2 reads YENEEA. CDR3 protein: CASSRTSGSAHEQYF. In DNA, the CDR3 is TGTGCCAGCAGCCGGACTAGCGGGAGTGCACACGAGCAGTACTTC.

The chain links TRBV9 to TRBJ2-5, with 7 bases matching TRBD2. The junction had 12 bases not matched to a gene; V was cut back by 4 bases and J by 3 bases. This CDR3 has 16 amino acids. Germline CDR1 and CDR2: SGDLS and YYNGEE. The CDR3 nucleotides are TGTGCCAGCAGCACCACCGCGGGAGCTCCGGAAGAGACCCAGTACTTC. The encoded protein is CASSTTAGAPEETQYF.

This rearrangement joins TRBV5-1 to TRBJ2-7, with a tentative D call TRBD2 (5 bases). Germline loops: CDR1 SGHRS, CDR2 YFSETQ. CDR3 length equals 15 residues. Trimming cost V 1 base and J 4 bases, with 15 bases left between them. The CDR3 loop reads CASSLSPSSGYEQYF. The CDR3 bases are TGCGCCAGCAGCTTGAGTCCATCCTCGGGGTACGAGCAGTACTTC.

This clone occurred once. The chain recombines TRBV27 with TRBJ2-7; D possibly corresponds to TRBD1 (6 bases). Per the germline V gene, CDR1 is MNHEY and CDR2 is SMNVEV (reference sequence). CDR3 size: 14 residues. Trimming took off 3 bases at V and 4 bases at J, with 13 bases between the two ends. Here the CDR3 reads CASSFLGRGYEQYF. Written as DNA, the CDR3 is TGTGCCAGCAGTTTCCTAGGTAGGGGGTACGAGCAGTACTTC.

The chain uses TRBV19 and TRBJ2-7; TRBD2 aligns across 10 bases. With 3 bases clipped from V and 0 bases from J, the junction kept 8 bases outside the gene matches. CDR3 length: 17 residues. CDR1 and CDR2 from the germline V gene are LNHDA and SQIVND (reference sequence). The CDR3 is CASSMVLPSGSSYEQYF. CDR3 DNA: TGTGCCAGTAGTATGGTGCTACCTAGCGGGAGCTCCTACGAGCAGTACTTC. Full variable domain (rest looked up from reference TRBV19 and TRBJ2-7): DGGITQSPKYLFRKEGQNVTLSCEQNLNHDAMYWYRQDPGQGLRLIYYSQIVNDFQKGDIAEGYSVSREKKESFPLTVTSAQKNPTAFYLCASSMVLPSGSSYEQYFGPGTRLTVT.

With respect to this clone: This specimen includes other DNA sequences encoding the same CDR3. This rearrangement joins TRBV12-3 or TRBV12-4 to TRBJ1-1, with D maybe TRBD1 (6 bases). CDR3 length: 13 amino acids. The ends were cut back, 5 bases at V and 5 bases at J, with 12 bases in the middle. The CDR3 reads CASSPQGWTEAFF. As DNA, the CDR3 is TGTGCCAGCAGTCCACAGGGTTGGACTGAAGCTTTCTTT.

This chain uses TRBV7-9 with TRBJ2-7; 9 positions match TRBD1. V gave up 1 base and J gave up 3 bases; unmatched junction bases: 4. Germline assignment: CDR1 SEHNR and CDR2 FQNEAQ (reference sequence). The CDR3 is made up of 15 amino acids. The CDR3 bases are TGTGCCAGCAGCTTAGGTGTGACAGGGGGCTACGAGCAGTACTTC. Its translation is CASSLGVTGGYEQYF.

The chain carries TRBV9 and TRBJ2-1, with a possible D match to TRBD2 (6 bases). The CDR3 runs 13 residues. Germline CDR1 and CDR2: SGDLS and YYNGEE. Trimming cost V 3 bases and J 7 bases, with 11 bases left between them. The CDR3 coding sequence is TGTGCCAGCAGCGGGGATGGAGGGAATGAGCAGTTCTTC. It encodes CASSGDGGNEQFF.

This rearrangement joins TRBV7-9 to TRBJ2-1; D possibly corresponds to TRBD2 (6 bases). V was pared by 5 bases and J by 0 bases, with 8 bases between. Germline V CDR1 and CDR2: SEHNR, FQNEAQ (reference sequence). The CDR3 is made up of 14 amino acids. Here the CDR3 DNA reads TGTGCCAGCAGCCGTAGCGGCTCCTACAATGAGCAGTTCTTC. Protein sequence: CASSRSGSYNEQFF.

The J gene is TRBJ2-7, the V gene TRBV4-2; D ambiguous. Germline CDR1 and CDR2: LGHNA and YNFKEQ. Trimming left V 1 base short and J 1 base short, with 11 bases between. This CDR3 has 15 residues. The CDR3 coding sequence is TGTGCCAGCAGCCAAGTTGCAGGCTTGTCCTACGAGCAGTACTTC. It is translated as CASSQVAGLSYEQYF.

The DNA for the CDR3 is TGTGCCAGCAGCTTGTCCGGGCGGGCTGAAGCTTTCTTT. Its protein is CASSLSGRAEAFF. The genes are TRBV13 and TRBJ1-1, with D uncertain. The V gene lost 3 bases and the J gene lost 6 bases, with 11 bases spanning the gap. The CDR3 length is 13 residues. The germline V gene has CDR1 PRHDT and CDR2 FYEKMQ (reference sequence).